This T cell receptor (beta chain) was captured by sequencing in a study of STAT5B mutations in CD4+ large granular lymphocyte leukemia. Note on this clone: Its antigen is not known.

Here immunoSEQ multiplex PCR was the method, and the copy in TCRdb shows in-frame clones only, minus some. The table records 30,000 to 40,000 clones, 76% of them present only once. General study results and limits: Patient CD4-sorted repertoires looked more clonal than healthy CD4+ repertoires, even without putative leukemic clones.

With V trimmed by 4 bases and J by 4 bases, 10 bases remained unmatched. CDR1 and CDR2 from the germline V gene are SGHTS and YDEGEE. The CDR3 runs to 15 residues. The receptor's source is a human donor in good health. This chain links TRBV5-8 with TRBJ1-2, with TRBD1 identical over 7 bases. The sequencing input was CD4+ T cells from blood buffy coats. DNA for the CDR3: TGTGCCAGCAGCCAGAGACAGGGTTCTAGCTATGGCTACACCTTC. Residues: CASSQRQGSSYGYTF.